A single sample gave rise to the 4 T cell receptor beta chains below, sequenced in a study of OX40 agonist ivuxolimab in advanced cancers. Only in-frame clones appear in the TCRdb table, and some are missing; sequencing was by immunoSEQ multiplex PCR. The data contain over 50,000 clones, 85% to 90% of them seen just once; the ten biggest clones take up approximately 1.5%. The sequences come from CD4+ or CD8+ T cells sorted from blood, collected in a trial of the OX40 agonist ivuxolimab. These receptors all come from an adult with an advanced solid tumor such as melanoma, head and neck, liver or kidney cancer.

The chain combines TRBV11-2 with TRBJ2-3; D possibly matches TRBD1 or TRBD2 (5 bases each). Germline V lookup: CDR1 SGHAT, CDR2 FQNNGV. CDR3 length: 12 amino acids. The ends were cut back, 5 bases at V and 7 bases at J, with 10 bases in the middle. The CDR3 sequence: CASSGTPHTQYF. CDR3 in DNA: TGTGCCAGCAGCGGGACGCCGCATACGCAGTATTTT. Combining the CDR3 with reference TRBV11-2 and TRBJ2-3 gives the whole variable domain EAGVAQSPRYKIIEKRQSVAFWCNPISGHATLYWYQQILGQGPKLLIQFQNNGVVDDSQLPKDRFSAERLKGVDSTLKIQPAKLEDSAVYLCASSGTPHTQYFGPGTRLTVL.

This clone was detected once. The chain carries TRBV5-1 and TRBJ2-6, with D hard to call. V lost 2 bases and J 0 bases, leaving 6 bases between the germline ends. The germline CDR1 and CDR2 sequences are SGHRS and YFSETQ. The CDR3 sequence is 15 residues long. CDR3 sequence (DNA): TGCGCCAGCAGCTTAAGGAGCTCTGGGGCCAACGTCCTGACTTTC. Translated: CASSLRSSGANVLTF.

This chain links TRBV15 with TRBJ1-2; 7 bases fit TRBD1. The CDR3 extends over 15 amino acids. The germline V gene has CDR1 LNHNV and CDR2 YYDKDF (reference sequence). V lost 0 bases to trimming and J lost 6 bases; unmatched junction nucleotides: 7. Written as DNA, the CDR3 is TGTGCCACCAGCAGAGATCCAGGGGGGACAGATGGCTACACCTTC. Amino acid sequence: CATSRDPGGTDGYTF.

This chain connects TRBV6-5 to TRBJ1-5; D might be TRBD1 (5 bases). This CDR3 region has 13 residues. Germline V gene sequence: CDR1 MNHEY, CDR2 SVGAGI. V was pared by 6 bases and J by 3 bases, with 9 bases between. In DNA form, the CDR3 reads TGTGCCAGCAGCAGGGCAGACAATCAGCCCCAGCATTTT. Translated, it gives CASSRADNQPQHF.